The 30 T cell receptor beta chains below come from one sample, sequenced in a study of glioma-infiltrating T cells. TCR alpha and beta CDR3 regions were amplified from RNA using iRepertoire nested multiplex PCR. Each CDR3 protein gets one entry after TCRdb re-called the multiplex PCR reads with MiXCR. The sample shows approximately 120,000 distinct CDR3 sequences, approximately 26% of them seen only once. Source material: glioma tissue, nonneoplastic brain tissue, or PBMCs (not recorded which). The receptors here all came from a human donor with low-grade glioma or glioblastoma, undergoing nonglioma brain surgery, or in good health (not recorded which).

The chain is built from TRBV28 and TRBJ1-2; perhaps TRBD1 as D (5 bases). This CDR3 contains 14 residues. The V end lost 1 base, the J end lost 7 bases, and 13 bases lay between the germline ends. CDR1 is MDHEN and CDR2 is SYDVKM in the germline V gene. The CDR3 here is CASSLLRGDVGYTF. The CDR3 DNA is TGTGCCAGCAGTTTATTAAGGGGTGACGTTGGCTACACCTTC.

This clonotype appeared many times. The gene calls are TRBV29-1 and TRBJ2-7; D unresolved. The CDR3 is made up of 14 amino acids. The germline CDR1 and CDR2 sequences are SQVTM and ANQGSEA. Trimming stripped 0 bases from V and 3 bases from J, with 12 bases between. The CDR3 loop is CSVEDRPDGYEQYF. DNA of the CDR3: TGCAGCGTTGAAGATCGGCCGGACGGCTACGAGCAGTACTTC.

This clonotype was seen more than once but under ten times. The chain joins TRBV18 to TRBJ2-3, with D perhaps TRBD1 (6 bases). The CDR3 has 15 amino acids. CDR1 is KGHSH, CDR2 LQKENI, per germline. Between the trimmed V and J ends, which lost 2 bases and 4 bases, there was a span of 13 bases. The chain's CDR3 is CASSPRTVSADTQYF. CDR3 coding DNA: TGTGCCAGCTCACCAAGGACAGTGAGCGCAGATACGCAGTATTTT.

As regards this clonotype: Because the CDR3's place on the DNA is in doubt, the DNA is left out and the CDR3 is given as listed by TCRdb. The chain links TRBV7-2 to TRBJ1-2; the table names TRBD1, a call not compared with the DNA. Germline V lookup: CDR1 SGHTA, CDR2 FQGNSA. The CDR3 numbers 19 amino acids, ends counted. The chain's CDR3 is CASSFYICSARDRGYGYTF.

For this clonotype: The junction and the germline gene differ at one end; a read error may be behind it. The chain joins TRBV15 to TRBJ1-5; D is ambiguous. CDR1 and CDR2 (germline): LNHNV, YYDKDF (reference sequence). The CDR3 length is 13 residues. CDR3 sequence: CATGHNRNQPQHF. The CDR3, as DNA: TGTGCCACCGGTCACAATAGAAATCAGCCACAGCATTTT.

This clonotype showed up just a few times. J is TRBJ1-2 and V is TRBV29-1, with 7 bases that match TRBD1. Trimming removed 3 bases from V and 8 bases from J; junction bases left unmatched: 9. The CDR3 totals 13 residues. Germline V gene data show CDR1 as SQVTM and CDR2 as ANQGSEA. CDR3 loop: CSVDDRVKQGYTF. The CDR3 DNA reads as TGCAGCGTTGATGACAGGGTGAAGCAGGGCTACACCTTC.

This clonotype appeared a few times. Here the CDR3 reads CASRLRGGGNNNEQFF. The CDR3 bases are TGTGCCAGTAGGCTTCGGGGAGGAGGGAATAACAATGAGCAGTTCTTC. The V and J genes are TRBV19 and TRBJ2-1, with D perhaps TRBD2 (6 bases). V was pared by 6 bases and J by 5 bases, with 20 bases between. The CDR3 runs to 16 residues. Per germline, CDR1 LNHDA and CDR2 SQIVND (reference sequence).

In this sample, this clonotype turned up once. A much larger clonotype is one base distant, so this may be a read error. This chain uses TRBV9 with TRBJ2-1, with TRBD1 identical over 9 bases. The CDR3 length is 15 residues. Germline-derived CDR1 and CDR2 are SGDLS and YYNGEE. As DNA, the CDR3 is TGTGCCAGCAGCGTAATCGGACAGGGGTCAAATGAGGAGTTCTTC. Protein: CASSVIGQGSNEEFF.

This clonotype was observed a handful of times. J is TRBJ2-5 and V is TRBV9; maybe TRBD2 (5 bases). This CDR3 region has 15 residues. Trimming stripped 0 bases from V and 3 bases from J, with 12 bases between. CDR1 SGDLS and CDR2 YYNGEE come from the germline V gene. The CDR3 coding sequence is TGTGCCAGCAGCGTAGCTACGACTATTAAAGAGACCCAGTACTTC. This encodes CASSVATTIKETQYF. Combining the CDR3 with reference TRBV9 and TRBJ2-5 gives the whole variable domain DSGVTQTPKHLITATGQRVTLRCSPRSGDLSVYWYQQSLDQGLQFLIQYYNGEERAKGNILERFSAQQFPDLHSELNLSSLELGDSALYFCASSVATTIKETQYFGPGTRLLVL.

There are many counts of this clonotype. The chain recombines TRBV3-1 with TRBJ2-1; TRBD2 matches at 8 bases. V shed 1 base, J shed 6 bases, and the junction held 5 bases outside the gene matches. The CDR3 has 15 residues. Germline lookup yields CDR1 LGHDT and CDR2 YNNKEL (reference sequence). CDR3 protein: CASSQVTGGPNEQFF. The DNA of the CDR3 is TGTGCCAGCAGCCAAGTAACGGGGGGGCCCAATGAGCAGTTCTTC.

This clonotype appeared many times. The chain links TRBV5-4 to TRBJ2-1; no firm D call. V was clipped by 0 bases and J by 4 bases, with 2 bases between them. The CDR3 consists of 12 residues. Germline loops: CDR1 SGHNT, CDR2 YYREEE (reference sequence). CDR3 nucleotides: TGTGCCAGCAGCTTGGAATACAATGAGCAGTTCTTC. Its translation: CASSLEYNEQFF.

In this sample, this clonotype turned up many times. The V and J genes are TRBV5-4 and TRBJ2-5, with 9 bases identical to TRBD2. Germline assignment: CDR1 SGHNT and CDR2 YYREEE (reference sequence). The CDR3 is made up of 16 amino acids. V trimming: 0 bases; J trimming: 5 bases; junction bases outside the gene matches: 8. CDR3 sequence reads: CASSLGGLAGYETQYF. The DNA for the CDR3 is TGTGCCAGCAGCTTGGGGGGGCTAGCGGGATATGAGACCCAGTACTTC.

A remark on this clonotype: One junction end disagrees with the germline gene, perhaps due to a read error. The chain carries TRBV12-3 or TRBV12-4 and TRBJ2-6; TRBD2 might be the D (5 bases). This CDR3 contains 19 residues. This CDR3 reads CARSLSGPSTFSGANVLTF. As DNA, the CDR3 is TGTGCCAGAAGTTTATCGGGTCCTAGCACATTCTCTGGGGCCAACGTCCTGACTTTC.

The sample holds a few counts of this clonotype. A much larger clone lies a single base off, so this may be a read error. The chain links TRBV6-1 to TRBJ2-2; maybe TRBD1 (6 bases). The CDR3 extends over 15 amino acids. V was shortened by 11 bases and J by 3 bases, with 19 bases between the two germline ends. Per germline, CDR1 MNHNS and CDR2 SASEGT. CDR3 bases: TGTGCCGGCAAAGGGGGTTTGGGGGACACCGGGGAGCTGTTTTTT. Its translation is CAGKGGLGDTGELFF.

This clonotype was detected a few times. The chain couples TRBV18 to TRBJ1-5; unclear D gene. There are 19 residues in the CDR3. V lost 1 base, J lost 4 bases, and 23 bases lay in between. The germline V gene encodes CDR1 KGHSH and CDR2 LQKENI. CDR3 residues: CASSPQGVLTRSENQPQHF. CDR3 DNA: TGTGCCAGCTCACCACAGGGAGTTCTGACCCGATCAGAGAATCAGCCCCAGCATTTT.

This clonotype was detected ten times or more. One junction end does not reproduce the germline sequence, and a read error may be involved. This chain joins TRBV28 and TRBJ2-3; perhaps TRBD1 as D (6 bases). Germline lookup yields CDR1 MDHEN and CDR2 SYDVKM. The CDR3 sequence is 12 residues long. The CDR3 here is CASSLSRFRGEF. CDR3 coding DNA: TGTGCCAGCAGCCTCTCACGCTTCAGGGGCGAGTTT.

Note on this clonotype: This could be a read error, since a much larger clone is one nucleotide away. CDR3 loop: CASSQKREGARETKYF. The CDR3 region has the DNA TGCGCCAGCAGCCAAAAGAGGGAGGGGGCGCGGGAGACCAAGTACTTC. This chain links TRBV4-3 with TRBJ2-5; D may correspond to TRBD1 or TRBD2 (7 bases each). The germline V gene encodes CDR1 LGHNA and CDR2 YSLEER. The CDR3 has 16 amino acids.

This clonotype occurred once. CDR3 nucleotides: TGTGCCAGCAGCGGACAGGGGGTTAGCGATGGCTACACCTTC. Its translation: CASSGQGVSDGYTF. The chain combines TRBV3-1 with TRBJ1-2, with 10 positions matching TRBD1. Germline loops: CDR1 LGHDT, CDR2 YNNKEL (reference sequence). The CDR3 consists of 14 residues. V gave up 5 bases and J gave up 6 bases; unmatched junction bases: 6.

This clonotype was observed at least ten times. This chain connects TRBV6-6 to TRBJ2-7, with D possibly being TRBD1 (6 bases). V lost 2 bases and J 4 bases, leaving 15 bases between the germline ends. Germline values: CDR1 MNHNY, CDR2 SVGAGI (reference sequence). The CDR3 totals 15 residues. The CDR3 reads CASSYADSPLYEQYF. In DNA form, the CDR3 reads TGTGCCAGCAGTTACGCGGACAGCCCGTTGTACGAGCAGTACTTC.

This clonotype was detected many times. The CDR3 DNA reads TGTGCCAGCAGCTTAGAGGTCACCCAGCCCCAGCATTTT. Translating it yields CASSLEVTQPQHF. The chain has TRBV7-9 and TRBJ1-5; D remains unclear. The CDR3 spans 13 residues. V shed 1 base and J shed 7 bases, with 8 bases lying between them. Per germline, CDR1 SEHNR and CDR2 FQNEAQ (reference sequence).

In its sample, this clonotype was seen many times. The chain has TRBV3-1 and TRBJ2-7; the D is unclear. The CDR3 contains 14 residues. V lost 0 bases and J 2 bases, leaving 8 bases between the germline ends. Germline assignment: CDR1 LGHDT and CDR2 YNNKEL (reference sequence). The CDR3 DNA reads TGTGCCAGCAGCCAAGACGACACTACCTACGAGCAGTACTTC. Translated, it gives CASSQDDTTYEQYF.

Regarding this clonotype: A much larger clone differs from this one at a single base, so this may be a read error. The DNA of the CDR3 is TGCGCCGGCAGCCAAGGCTATTTCTCTGGAAACACCATATATTTT. Translated, it gives CAGSQGYFSGNTIYF. The rearrangement links TRBV4-1 to TRBJ1-3; the D is unclear. The length of the CDR3 is 15 residues. Germline V gene sequence: CDR1 MGHRA, CDR2 YSYEKL.

This clonotype was seen many times. V is TRBV4-3 and J is TRBJ1-1, with 9 bases lining up with TRBD1. With V trimmed by 5 bases and J by 3 bases, 7 bases remained unmatched. CDR3 length: 15 residues. Germline values: CDR1 LGHNA, CDR2 YSLEER. In DNA form, the CDR3 reads TGCGCCAGCAGCACTGCAAGACAGGGGGACACTGAAGCTTTCTTT. This gives the protein CASSTARQGDTEAFF.

This CDR3 is CASSQTLNTEAFF. CDR3 nucleotides: TGCGCCAGCAGCCAAACACTGAACACTGAAGCTTTCTTT. The V and J genes are TRBV4-1 and TRBJ1-1, with D unclear. The CDR3 covers 13 residues. CDR1 and CDR2 from the germline V gene are MGHRA and YSYEKL. Trimming pared 2 bases from V and 0 bases from J, leaving 4 bases between.

There are many counts of this clonotype. The rearrangement links TRBV6-2 or TRBV6-3 to TRBJ1-1; D may be TRBD1 (6 bases). CDR1 is MNHEY and CDR2 is SVGEGT in the germline V gene. CDR3 length: 15 amino acids. The ends were cut back, 7 bases at V and 6 bases at J, with 21 bases in the middle. The CDR3 region is CASIEWGRTVPEAFF. The CDR3 DNA reads as TGTGCCAGCATAGAGTGGGGGCGCACGGTTCCTGAAGCTTTCTTT.

This chain links TRBV12-3 or TRBV12-4 with TRBJ1-2, with D maybe TRBD1 (5 bases). The CDR3 is 14 amino acids. Trimming removed 3 bases at V and 5 bases at J, with 13 bases between. CDR3 sequence (DNA): TGTGCCAGCAGTTTTGGAGAAAAGGGGTATGGCTACACCTTC. Amino acids: CASSFGEKGYGYTF.

The chain combines TRBV2 with TRBJ2-7; D is ambiguous. CDR3 length equals 14 residues. The V gene's germline CDR1 is SNHLY and CDR2 FYNNEI. The V end was cut by 7 bases, the J end by 7 bases, with 20 bases between. The CDR3 protein is CASNDHGLGYEQYF. The CDR3, as DNA: TGTGCCAGCAATGATCATGGATTGGGCTATGAGCAGTACTTC.

Points on this clonotype: This may stem from a read error, because a much larger clone lies one nucleotide away. The chain couples TRBV4-3 to TRBJ2-7; TRBD1 aligns across 8 bases. Germline-derived CDR1 and CDR2 are LGHNA and YSLEER. The ends lost 0 bases at V and 5 bases at J; junction bases unmatched: 3. The CDR3 covers 14 residues. The CDR3 loop is CASSQDQGAHEQYF. In nucleotides, the CDR3 is TGCGCCAGCAGCCAAGATCAGGGGGCCCACGAGCAGTACTTC.

This clonotype was recorded many times. The chain recombines TRBV7-2 with TRBJ2-5, with 8 bases matching TRBD2. Trimming removed 8 bases from V and 1 base from J; junction bases left unmatched: 9. The CDR3 consists of 15 residues. CDR1 and CDR2 (germline): SGHTA, FQGNSA. The CDR3: CASGVAGGPQETQYF. CDR3 nucleotide sequence: TGTGCCAGCGGAGTGGCGGGGGGACCCCAAGAGACCCAGTACTTC.

This chain uses TRBV18 with TRBJ2-1; TRBD2 matches 11 bases. Germline lookup yields CDR1 KGHSH and CDR2 LQKENI. This CDR3 contains 16 residues. The J segment lost 9 bases and the V segment lost 4 bases, leaving 11 bases of the junction unmatched. DNA for the CDR3: TGTGCCAGCTCACTATTTAGACTAGCGGGGAGAGGTGAGCAGTTCTTC. Translating gives CASSLFRLAGRGEQFF.